A single sample gave rise to the 4 T cell receptor beta chains below, sequenced in a study of cytomegalovirus exposure and HLA in healthy donors. The study ran its PCR with 60 Vbeta and 13 Jbeta primers. The data were produced by immunoSEQ multiplex PCR, yet TCRdb's version contains in-frame clones alone and is incomplete. The sample contains approximately 190,000 clones, 87% of which appear only once. Material: PBMCs. These receptor sequences come from a boy younger than 10 in good health and CMV-seronegative.

The rearrangement links TRBV19 to TRBJ2-5, with D perhaps TRBD1 (5 bases). Germline assignment: CDR1 LNHDA and CDR2 SQIVND (reference sequence). Trimming stripped 6 bases from V and 4 bases from J, with 12 bases between. The CDR3 runs to 13 residues. The CDR3 DNA is TGTGCCAGTAGGGTTCAGGGTCGAGAGACCCAGTACTTC. It translates to CASRVQGRETQYF.

The chain uses TRBV2 and TRBJ2-2; no reliable D call. The CDR3 length is 13 residues. Trimming left V 6 bases short and J 7 bases short, with 12 bases between. Germline CDR1 and CDR2: SNHLY and FYNNEI. CDR3 sequence reads: CASRVDRIGELFF. The CDR3, as DNA: TGTGCCAGCAGGGTAGATCGCATCGGGGAGCTGTTTTTT.

The gene calls are TRBV15 and TRBJ2-1; 10 bases align to TRBD2. The CDR3 runs 15 residues. Germline V CDR1 and CDR2: LNHNV, YYDKDF (reference sequence). Losses at the gene ends were 1 base for V and 4 bases for J; bases not matched to a gene: 1. The CDR3 reads CATSRVAGGYNEQFF. CDR3 nucleotide sequence: TGTGCCACCAGCAGAGTAGCGGGGGGTTACAATGAGCAGTTCTTC.

The genes are TRBV27 and TRBJ2-7, with TRBD2 matching over 8 bases. The CDR3 totals 15 residues. Germline V gene lookup returns CDR1 MNHEY and CDR2 SMNVEV (reference sequence). After removal of 3 bases from V and 0 bases from J, the junction contained 4 bases not matched to a gene. CDR3 sequence (DNA): TGTGCCAGCAGTTTGCTTAGCGGGAACTCCTACGAGCAGTACTTC. It specifies CASSLLSGNSYEQYF.